The 27 T cell receptor beta chains presented below share a single source sample, sequenced in a study of beta chain features in type 1 diabetes. Findings of the study overall: TCRB CDR3s were moderately but significantly shorter in Type 1 diabetes patients in all four CD4+ subsets.

Reverse transcription of all isolated RNA meant that expressed TCRB transcripts were sequenced. Data came from immunoSEQ multiplex PCR; TCRdb stores just in-frame clones and leaves some out. This sample has approximately 170,000 clones, with 6% to 9% found just once. Which antigens these TCRs recognize remains unknown. The sample taken for sequencing was central memory CD4+ T cells from blood. The receptor set was obtained from a man aged 18 to 29 with type 1 diabetes.

This clone occurred a few times. In the same sample, other DNA sequences code for this CDR3. The V and J genes are TRBV28 and TRBJ1-3; D is ambiguous. This CDR3 has 14 amino acids. Looked up from germline, CDR1 is MDHEN and CDR2 is SYDVKM. With 3 bases removed from V and 0 bases from J, the gap between germline ends came to 6 bases. The DNA for the CDR3 is TGTGCCAGCAGTTTTCGGGTCTCTGGAAACACCATATATTTT. Translation: CASSFRVSGNTIYF. The complete variable domain, with remaining parts taken from reference TRBV28 and TRBJ1-3, reads DVKVTQSSRYLVKRTGEKVFLECVQDMDHENMFWYRQDPGLGLRLIYFSYDVKMKEKGDIPEGYSVSREKKERFSLILESASTNQTSMYLCASSFRVSGNTIYFGEGSWLTVV.

This clone has just a few counts. V usage is TRBV5-1 and J usage is TRBJ2-3, with 15 positions matching TRBD2. V shed 1 base, J shed 4 bases, and the junction held 16 bases outside the gene matches. Germline V gene lookup returns CDR1 SGHRS and CDR2 YFSETQ. The CDR3 has 21 amino acids. For the CDR3, the DNA is TGCGCCAGCAGCTTGCGGGGAACAGGGACTAGCGGGAGGTTGTTCGCAGATACGCAGTATTTT. Translation gives CASSLRGTGTSGRLFADTQYF.

This chain uses TRBV27 with TRBJ2-2, with 9 bases matching TRBD1. After removal of 6 bases from V and 4 bases from J, the junction contained 9 bases not matched to a gene. The CDR3 extends over 16 amino acids. CDR1 MNHEY and CDR2 SMNVEV come from the germline V gene (reference sequence). The CDR3 loop reads CASRPGQGVSTGELFF. CDR3 in DNA: TGTGCCAGCAGGCCGGGACAGGGAGTTAGCACCGGGGAGCTGTTTTTT.

The chain is built from TRBV7-2 and TRBJ2-5, with 15 positions matching TRBD2. This CDR3 is built from 15 residues. Germline trimming cut 5 bases from V and 5 bases from J; bases unmatched to any gene: 3. The V gene's germline CDR1 is SGHTA and CDR2 FQGNSA. CDR3 protein: CASSGGLAGGETQYF. CDR3 bases: TGTGCCAGCAGCGGGGGACTAGCGGGGGGTGAGACCCAGTACTTC.

V gene TRBV19 combines with J gene TRBJ1-5, with D unresolved. V was trimmed by 4 bases and J by 0 bases, leaving 13 bases between them. The CDR3 length is 16 residues. CDR1 is LNHDA and CDR2 is SQIVND in the germline V gene (reference sequence). DNA for the CDR3: TGTGCCAGTAGTAATCTGAGGATCTATAGCAATCAGCCCCAGCATTTT. This gives the protein CASSNLRIYSNQPQHF.

This clone was recorded a few times. The genes are TRBV15 and TRBJ2-4; possibly TRBD1 for D (5 bases). V lost 3 bases, J lost 6 bases, and 12 bases lay in between. CDR3 length: 14 residues. Per germline, CDR1 LNHNV and CDR2 YYDKDF (reference sequence). For the CDR3, the DNA is TGTGCCACCAGCAGCCCGACAGATGGAAACATTCAGTACTTC. Encoded protein: CATSSPTDGNIQYF.

The chain is built from TRBV5-1 and TRBJ2-7; maybe TRBD1 (6 bases). This CDR3 is 16 amino acids long. Germline CDR1 is SGHRS and CDR2 is YFSETQ. V lost 6 bases, J lost 0 bases, and 19 bases lay in between. The CDR3 DNA reads as TGCGCCAGCAACCAAACCGACCGGGACATCTCCTACGAGCAGTACTTC. It specifies CASNQTDRDISYEQYF.

The chain joins TRBV6-5 to TRBJ1-1; no definite D call. Germline V gene sequence: CDR1 MNHEY, CDR2 SVGAGI. The CDR3 runs to 13 residues. The ends were cut back, 8 bases at V and 0 bases at J, with 10 bases in the middle. Written as DNA, the CDR3 is TGTGCCAGCGGCAGACTAGTGAACACTGAAGCTTTCTTT. Its translation: CASGRLVNTEAFF.

This clone was seen more than once but under ten times. The chain carries TRBV5-1 and TRBJ2-5; TRBD2 matches 9 bases. The CDR3 runs 15 residues. Per germline, CDR1 SGHRS and CDR2 YFSETQ. J gave up 4 bases and V 6 bases, and 10 bases lay outside the gene matches. Here the CDR3 reads CASTLGAGGPETQYF. CDR3 sequence (DNA): TGCGCCAGCACGCTTGGTGCGGGAGGGCCAGAGACCCAGTACTTC.

The CDR3 region is CASSPSQAGTTSYEQYF. The DNA of the CDR3 is TGTGCCAGCAGCCCAAGCCAAGCAGGGACTACCAGCTACGAGCAGTACTTC. The chain has TRBV4-2 and TRBJ2-7, with 7 bases that match TRBD2. Germline CDR1 reads LGHNA; CDR2 reads YNFKEQ. Losses at the gene ends were 4 bases for V and 3 bases for J; bases not matched to a gene: 15. There are 17 residues in the CDR3.

This clone was found a few times. The chain's CDR3 is CASSSEAGTGGIEQFF. CDR3 nucleotide sequence: TGTGCCAGCTCATCAGAAGCCGGGACAGGGGGCATTGAGCAGTTCTTC. This chain joins TRBV18 and TRBJ2-1; TRBD1 agrees at 12 bases. The length of the CDR3 is 16 residues. The germline gives CDR1 KGHSH, CDR2 LQKENI. V gave up 5 bases and J gave up 9 bases; unmatched junction bases: 11.

This clone was found a few times. J is TRBJ1-1 and V is TRBV29-1; perhaps TRBD1 as D (5 bases). CDR1 and CDR2 (germline): SQVTM, ANQGSEA. V lost 4 bases and J 1 base, leaving 13 bases between the germline ends. The CDR3 is 14 amino acids. CDR3 in amino acids: CSVARGTGNTEAFF. The DNA of the CDR3 is TGCAGCGTTGCAAGGGGCACGGGGAACACTGAAGCTTTCTTT.

This clone has a handful of counts. The V and J genes are TRBV15 and TRBJ2-5; a possible D gene is TRBD1 (7 bases). V was trimmed by 0 bases and J by 2 bases, leaving 16 bases between them. The CDR3 covers 17 residues. Per germline, CDR1 LNHNV and CDR2 YYDKDF (reference sequence). The chain's CDR3 is CATSRDLGGQRQETQYF. The CDR3 region has the DNA TGTGCCACCAGCAGAGATTTGGGGGGACAGAGACAAGAGACCCAGTACTTC.

The V and J genes are TRBV7-9 and TRBJ1-1, with TRBD1 matching over 7 bases. J was trimmed by 4 bases and V by 1 base; bases with no gene match: 3. CDR3 length: 14 amino acids. Germline V CDR1 and CDR2: SEHNR, FQNEAQ (reference sequence). The CDR3 spells CASSLDAGGTEAFF. CDR3 DNA sequence: TGTGCCAGCAGCTTAGACGCAGGGGGCACTGAAGCTTTCTTT.

This clone was picked up a small number of times. This chain connects TRBV7-9 to TRBJ2-3; the D gene is possibly TRBD2 (5 bases). Germline V lookup: CDR1 SEHNR, CDR2 FQNEAQ (reference sequence). The CDR3 is made up of 14 amino acids. The germline V and J ends were trimmed by 5 bases and 3 bases, with 12 bases remaining between them. The CDR3, as DNA: TGTGCCAGCAGCGTGTCTAGCTATACAGATACGCAGTATTTT. As protein: CASSVSSYTDTQYF.

The table lists this clone with a few counts. Here the CDR3 reads CASTLNGGVRQETQYF. The CDR3 DNA sequence: TGTGCCAGCACTCTGAACGGCGGGGTAAGACAAGAGACCCAGTACTTC. The V call is TRBV28, the J call TRBJ2-5; the D gene is possibly TRBD2 (6 bases). This CDR3 region has 16 residues. Germline V gene lookup returns CDR1 MDHEN and CDR2 SYDVKM. Trimming took off 7 bases at V and 2 bases at J, with 20 bases between the two ends.

The V gene is TRBV2, the J gene TRBJ1-6; possibly TRBD1 for D (5 bases). Germline lookup yields CDR1 SNHLY and CDR2 FYNNEI. This CDR3 is built from 13 residues. V lost 4 bases and J lost 6, with 7 bases in between. The CDR3 spells CASSGGINSPLHF. CDR3 DNA sequence: TGTGCCAGCAGTGGGGGCATTAATTCACCCCTCCACTTT.

The chain uses TRBV5-5 and TRBJ2-3; TRBD1 agrees at 7 bases. Per germline, CDR1 SGHKS and CDR2 YYEKEE (reference sequence). CDR3 size: 14 residues. With V trimmed by 4 bases and J by 3 bases, 5 bases remained unmatched. The CDR3 sequence is CASSVGQMTDTQYF. The CDR3 bases are TGTGCCAGCAGCGTGGGACAGATGACAGATACGCAGTATTTT.

This clone has a handful of counts. The V gene is TRBV4-2, the J gene TRBJ1-6; D gene unclear. The V gene's germline CDR1 is LGHNA and CDR2 YNFKEQ. The CDR3 loop spans 12 amino acids. V was cut by 5 bases and J by 9 bases, with 8 bases left in between. The chain's CDR3 is CASSSSVSPLHF. The CDR3 coding sequence is TGTGCCAGCAGCTCTTCAGTTTCACCCCTCCACTTT.

The V call is TRBV4-3, the J call TRBJ1-1; unclear D gene. The V gene lost 0 bases and the J gene lost 5 bases, with 10 bases spanning the gap. The germline gives CDR1 LGHNA, CDR2 YSLEER. The CDR3 covers 14 residues. The CDR3 DNA reads as TGCGCCAGCAGCCAAGAAACCACTAAGACTGAAGCTTTCTTT. This codes for CASSQETTKTEAFF.

CDR3 nucleotides: TGTGCCAGCAGCTACCGAGGGCAGGTAGCGGGGGGGCCCAAAAACATTCAGTACTTC. This translates into CASSYRGQVAGGPKNIQYF. The chain uses TRBV11-2 and TRBJ2-4, with 11 bases that match TRBD2. V trimming: 4 bases; J trimming: 2 bases; junction bases outside the gene matches: 13. From germline, CDR1 is SGHAT and CDR2 FQNNGV. CDR3 length: 19 amino acids.

This clone was seen a handful of times. The chain employs TRBV28 and TRBJ2-7; 9 bases align to TRBD2. In germline, CDR1 is MDHEN, CDR2 SYDVKM. The CDR3 runs to 15 residues. The trim removed 4 bases at V and 3 bases at J, leaving 7 bases unmatched. The CDR3, as DNA: TGTGCCAGCAGTTCACCGGGACTAGCACTCTACGAGCAGTACTTC. It yields the protein CASSSPGLALYEQYF.

This clone was recorded a few times. The gene calls are TRBV30 and TRBJ2-7; 8 bases line up with TRBD2. Germline V gene data show CDR1 as GTSNPN and CDR2 as SVGIG (reference sequence). V lost 3 bases to trimming and J lost 3 bases; unmatched junction nucleotides: 10. There are 15 residues in the CDR3. The CDR3 reads CAWSQRAGGGYEQYF. The CDR3 region has the DNA TGTGCCTGGAGCCAGAGGGCGGGGGGAGGCTACGAGCAGTACTTC.

CDR3 bases: TGTGCCTATGGGACTAGCGGAGGAGATACGCAGTATTTT. Translating it yields CAYGTSGGDTQYF. V usage is TRBV30 and J usage is TRBJ2-3, with TRBD2 identical over 11 bases. Germline CDR1 GTSNPN, CDR2 SVGIG (reference sequence). There are 13 residues in the CDR3. Trimming took 7 bases from V and 5 from J; bases not matched to a gene: 5.

This clone appeared a few times. The chain employs TRBV29-1 and TRBJ2-3, with D possibly matching TRBD2 (7 bases). Trimming removed 8 bases from V and 4 bases from J, with 19 bases in between. The CDR3 length is 14 residues. From germline, CDR1 is SQVTM and CDR2 ANQGSEA. The CDR3 region has the DNA TGCAGCTCAAAGTGGGGGGGCAGGTCAGATACGCAGTATTTT. Protein sequence: CSSKWGGRSDTQYF.

This clone was seen a few times. The chain carries TRBV9 and TRBJ2-1, with 9 bases matching TRBD2. The CDR3 has 19 residues. The trim removed 0 bases at V and 3 bases at J, leaving 13 bases unmatched. The V gene's germline CDR1 is SGDLS and CDR2 YYNGEE. The CDR3 DNA reads TGTGCCAGCAGCGTAGGCCCTCCCTTAGCGGGAGCATACTACAATGAGCAGTTCTTC. Its translation is CASSVGPPLAGAYYNEQFF.

The chain combines TRBV7-9 with TRBJ2-1; 12 positions match TRBD2. The CDR3 has 15 residues. The V segment lost 5 bases and the J segment 9 bases; nucleotides outside the gene matches: 8. Germline V gene lookup returns CDR1 SEHNR and CDR2 FQNEAQ (reference sequence). CDR3 sequence (DNA): TGTGCCAGCAGCGATGGGACTAGCGGGTTTTCTGAGCAGTTCTTC. Translated: CASSDGTSGFSEQFF.